This TCR beta chain was sequenced in a study of neoadjuvant anti-PD-1 for oral cavity cancer. For the study at large: Patients mostly received three to four biweekly nivolumab doses at 3 mg/kg before surgery. Patients without progression got a fourth dose around day 43. Regarding the study as a whole: Post-treatment tumors with larger preexisting clones showed more shrinkage. Only three patients per response group were TCR-analyzed; validation needed.

Regarding this clone: The antigen is unknown.

The assay was immunoSEQ multiplex PCR, and TCRdb's table has in-frame clones only and misses some. The data contain approximately 11,000 clones, roughly half of them seen just once; the ten biggest clones take up roughly 29%. The CDR3 length is 15 residues. CDR1 is WSHSY, CDR2 SAAADI, per germline. The V end lost 7 bases, the J end lost 5 bases, and 19 bases lay between the germline ends. The sequencing used tumor tissue, collected before nivolumab (anti-PD-1) treatment. This clonotype was sampled from a person between 40 and 79 years old with oral cavity squamous cell carcinoma. This rearrangement joins TRBV10-2 to TRBJ2-3; D possibly uses TRBD1 or TRBD2 (5 bases each). In nucleotides, the CDR3 is TGCGCCAGCACCATCCGAGGGGTCGTGAAAGATACGCAGTATTTT. It encodes CASTIRGVVKDTQYF.